This T cell receptor (beta chain) came from a study of control samples from healthy donors and cancer patients. The CDR3 sequence is 12 residues long. V dropped 5 bases and J dropped 7 bases, with 6 bases sitting between them. The V gene's germline CDR1 is SGHTA and CDR2 FQGNSA. This clone was seen only once. The data were produced by immunoSEQ multiplex PCR, yet TCRdb's version contains in-frame clones alone and is incomplete. The sample yields 55,000 to 85,000 clones, over 75% seen once. The clonotype comes from a woman aged 50 to 60 with head and neck cancer. The sample consisted of PBMCs. The rearrangement joins TRBV7-2 to TRBJ1-6; D remains unclear. The CDR3 nucleotides are TGTGCCAGCAGCACAACAAATTCACCCCTCCACTTT. This encodes CASSTTNSPLHF.